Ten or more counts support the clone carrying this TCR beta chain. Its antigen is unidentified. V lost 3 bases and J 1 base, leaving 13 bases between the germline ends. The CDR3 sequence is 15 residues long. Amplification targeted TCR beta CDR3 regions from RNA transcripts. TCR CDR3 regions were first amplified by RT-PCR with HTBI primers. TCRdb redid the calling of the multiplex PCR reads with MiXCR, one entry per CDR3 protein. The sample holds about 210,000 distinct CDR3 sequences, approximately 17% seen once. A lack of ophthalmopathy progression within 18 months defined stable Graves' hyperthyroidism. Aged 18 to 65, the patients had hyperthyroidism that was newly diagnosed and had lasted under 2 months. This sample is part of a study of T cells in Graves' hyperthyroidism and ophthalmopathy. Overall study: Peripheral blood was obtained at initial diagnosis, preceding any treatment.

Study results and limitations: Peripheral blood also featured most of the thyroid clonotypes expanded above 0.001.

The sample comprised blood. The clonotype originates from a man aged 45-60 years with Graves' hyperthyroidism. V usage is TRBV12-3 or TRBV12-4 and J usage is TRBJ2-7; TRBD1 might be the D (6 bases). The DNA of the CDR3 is TGTGCCAGCAGTTTTAAGGGGGTTCGTTCCTACGAGCAGTACTTC. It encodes CASSFKGVRSYEQYF.